A selection of T cell receptor beta chains follows, all from one sample in a study of spatial heterogeneity in lung cancer. Using its own MiXCR run on the 5' RACE reads, TCRdb lists one record per CDR3 protein. The sample includes about 8,000 distinct CDR3 sequences, roughly a tenth of them seen just once. Here the sequenced sample was lung tumor tissue, taken at surgery. The receptors come from a male donor with early-stage non-small cell lung cancer. CDR3s include the opening cysteine and the closing phenylalanine or tryptophan. A D gene is named only where the DNA matches it firmly. Rows may omit the clone size; those that give it use once, few, many or a size class.

V,size,J,D,CDR3,DNA
TRBV6-1,-,TRBJ2-3,-,CASEVGGSGMQYF,TGTGCCAGCGAGGTGGGGGGTAGTGGAATGCAGTATTTT
TRBV9,few,TRBJ2-5,-,CASSVASGETQYF,TGTGCCAGCAGCGTAGCCAGCGGTGAGACCCAGTACTTC
TRBV7-9,medium-sized,TRBJ1-2,-,CASSLTTGRSIYGYTF,TGTGCCAGCAGCTTAACCACGGGCCGATCTATCTATGGCTACACCTTC
TRBV30,medium-sized,TRBJ2-5,-,CAWEAGGRTQYF,TGTGCCTGGGAGGCAGGAGGAAGGACCCAGTACTTC
TRBV3-1,many,TRBJ2-3,TRBD1,CASSQGLALGGDTQYF,TGTGCCAGCAGCCAAGGATTAGCGCTAGGGGGCGATACGCAGTATTTT
TRBV19,medium-sized,TRBJ1-5,TRBD1,CASSKIDREGQPQHF,TGTGCCAGTAGTAAAATCGACAGGGAGGGCCAGCCCCAGCATTTT
TRBV5-1,few,TRBJ2-6,-,CASSLEPQGSGANVLTF,TGCGCCAGCAGCCTGGAACCGCAAGGCTCTGGGGCCAACGTCCTGACTTTC
TRBV5-1,many,TRBJ1-2,-,CASRLDPAGDYGYTF,TGCGCCAGCAGACTGGACCCGGCGGGAGACTATGGCTACACCTTC
TRBV6-5,many,TRBJ2-1,TRBD2,CASRAGAGNEQFF,TGTGCCAGCAGAGCGGGAGCAGGAAATGAGCAGTTCTTC
TRBV19,many,TRBJ2-1,TRBD2,CASSIVGTSGGYNEQFF,TGTGCCAGTAGTATAGTAGGGACTAGCGGGGGATACAATGAGCAGTTCTTC
TRBV30,-,TRBJ2-2,-,CACVLTSTGELFF,TGTGCCTGCGTTCTTACTAGCACCGGGGAGCTGTTTTTT
TRBV7-2,many,TRBJ2-1,TRBD2,CASSALWTSGTNEQFF,TGTGCCAGCAGCGCCCTCTGGACTAGCGGGACTAATGAGCAGTTCTTC
TRBV7-2,medium-sized,TRBJ1-2,TRBD1,CASSPHPDRITGYTF,TGTGCCAGCAGCCCTCACCCGGACAGGATTACTGGCTACACCTTC
TRBV29-1,many,TRBJ2-5,-,CSVQGAVQETQYF,TGCAGCGTCCAAGGAGCGGTACAAGAGACCCAGTACTTC
TRBV4-1,many,TRBJ2-7,TRBD1,CASSQEGQGAHEQYF,TGCGCCAGCAGCCAAGAGGGACAGGGGGCCCACGAGCAGTACTTC
TRBV6-1,-,TRBJ2-1,-,CAISSSEYGISYNEQFF,TGTGCCATCTCCAGCAGTGAATATGGTATCTCCTACAATGAGCAGTTCTTC
TRBV5-1,many,TRBJ2-1,TRBD2,CASSLSLAGYNEQFF,TGCGCCAGCAGCTTGTCCCTAGCGGGGTACAATGAGCAGTTCTTC
TRBV20-1,medium-sized,TRBJ2-6,-,CSAWIRREAGANVLTF,TGCAGTGCTTGGATTCGGCGGGAAGCTGGGGCCAACGTCCTGACTTTC
TRBV30,many,TRBJ1-2,-,CAWSVKQGGYTF,TGTGCCTGGAGTGTTAAGCAGGGAGGCTACACCTTC
TRBV12-3/TRBV12-4,-,TRBJ2-7,-,CASSFRYEQYF,TGTGCCAGCAGTTTTAGGTACGAGCAGTACTTC
TRBV20-1,few,TRBJ2-7,TRBD1,CSASAGQDEQYF,TGCAGTGCTAGCGCCGGACAGGACGAGCAGTACTTC
TRBV20-1,medium-sized,TRBJ2-4,TRBD1,CSAGGQGPAKNIQYF,TGCAGTGCGGGTGGACAGGGACCAGCCAAAAACATTCAGTACTTC
TRBV11-2,medium-sized,TRBJ2-2,TRBD2,CASSLLAGGRYTGELFF,TGTGCCAGCAGCTTACTAGCGGGAGGGAGATATACCGGGGAGCTGTTTTTT
TRBV11-2,medium-sized,TRBJ2-7,TRBD2,CASSLVAGESYEQYF,TGTGCCAGCAGCTTGGTAGCGGGAGAATCGTACGAGCAGTACTTC
TRBV12-3/TRBV12-4,-,TRBJ2-3,-,CASSRRQADTQYF,TGTGCCAGCAGCCGACGACAGGCAGATACGCAGTATTTT
TRBV11-1,medium-sized,TRBJ2-1,-,CASSLAGGTYNEQFF,TGTGCCAGCAGCTTAGCGGGAGGCACCTACAATGAGCAGTTCTTC
TRBV6-5,medium-sized,TRBJ1-2,-,CASSYKAAANYGYTF,TGTGCCAGCAGTTACAAAGCGGCAGCTAACTATGGCTACACCTTC
TRBV9,few,TRBJ2-2,-,CASSQSTSLNTGELFF,TGTGCCAGCAGCCAAAGTACTAGCCTGAACACCGGGGAGCTGTTTTTT
TRBV11-2,many,TRBJ2-3,-,CASSFRSPYTDTQYF,TGTGCCAGCAGCTTCCGGAGCCCCTACACAGATACGCAGTATTTT
TRBV7-2,-,TRBJ2-7,-,CASSQGMTPRGEQYF,TGTGCCAGCAGCCAGGGGATGACCCCGAGAGGGGAGCAGTACTTC
TRBV20-1,many,TRBJ2-7,TRBD1,CSARDPTGAGYEQYF,TGCAGTGCTAGAGATCCGACAGGGGCGGGTTACGAGCAGTACTTC
TRBV20-1,many,TRBJ1-2,-,CSLPRFGTYGYTF,TGCAGCCTTCCTCGGTTTGGAACTTATGGCTACACCTTC
TRBV20-1,-,TRBJ1-5,-,CSAGELWSIINQPQHF,TGCAGTGCTGGCGAGTTATGGTCAATAATCAATCAGCCCCAGCATTTT
TRBV12-3/TRBV12-4,-,TRBJ2-6,-,CASSFYGRTSGANVLTF,TGTGCCAGCAGTTTTTATGGGAGAACATCTGGGGCCAACGTCCTGACTTTC
TRBV9,medium-sized,TRBJ1-1,-,CASSADTNTEAFF,TGTGCCAGCAGCGCGGACACGAACACTGAAGCTTTCTTT
TRBV28,many,TRBJ2-4,-,CATTGGGAGENIQYF,TGTGCCACCACGGGAGGGGGCGCAGGGGAAAACATTCAGTACTTC
TRBV6-5,many,TRBJ2-1,-,CASSYSFGGEEQFF,TGTGCCAGCAGTTACTCGTTCGGGGGCGAGGAGCAGTTCTTC
TRBV19,many,TRBJ1-1,TRBD1,CASSFGTGNTEAFF,TGTGCCAGTAGTTTCGGGACAGGGAACACTGAAGCTTTCTTT
TRBV7-2,few,TRBJ2-7,TRBD1,CASSLVDRSYEQYF,TGTGCCAGCAGCTTAGTGGACAGGAGCTACGAGCAGTACTTC
TRBV7-8,-,TRBJ2-7,-,CASSLVPALGSSYEQYF,TGTGCCAGCAGCTTAGTCCCCGCCTTAGGGAGCTCCTACGAGCAGTACTTC
TRBV6-5,medium-sized,TRBJ2-3,-,CASSYKGVSTDTQYF,TGTGCCAGCAGTTACAAGGGGGTGAGCACAGATACGCAGTATTTT
TRBV2,many,TRBJ2-1,-,CASRSDYNEQFF,TGTGCCAGCAGATCAGACTACAATGAGCAGTTCTTC
TRBV27,medium-sized,TRBJ1-1,-,CASSQGWYTEAFF,TGTGCCAGCAGCCAGGGTTGGTACACTGAAGCTTTCTTT
TRBV5-1,medium-sized,TRBJ1-6,-,CASSLNGANSPLHF,TGCGCCAGCAGTCTGAACGGCGCAAATTCACCCCTCCACTTT
TRBV15,few,TRBJ2-2,-,CATSRDLIAGPGELFF,TGTGCCACCAGCAGAGATCTTATAGCTGGTCCCGGGGAGCTGTTTTTT
TRBV7-8,few,TRBJ2-2,-,CASSGWGGRTGELFF,TGTGCCAGCAGCGGATGGGGGGGCCGCACCGGGGAGCTGTTTTTT
TRBV5-1,medium-sized,TRBJ1-3,TRBD1,CASSLGDRGTGNTIYF,TGCGCCAGCAGCCTTGGGGACAGGGGAACTGGAAACACCATATATTTT